This TCR beta chain was documented in a study of blood T cells in healthy people across ages. This clonotype appeared a single time. The antigen remains undetermined. Combining a sample-barcoded 5' primer with a J-beta primer mix, a second PCR ran for roughly 6 to 11 cycles. Each cDNA molecule, via a template-switch adaptor with 12 random nucleotides, was tagged. Each of the samples gave a minimum of 2.5 million paired-end reads that contained CDR3. TCRdb re-analysed the 5' RACE reads in MiXCR, keeping a single row per CDR3 protein. Here the sample spans around 800,000 distinct CDR3 sequences, more than 25% being singletons. Study-wide findings and caveats: Long-lived and aged donors differed, with more naive CD4+ cells and higher diversity in the long-lived. TCR beta diversity per million T cells fell roughly linearly with age.

These data were likewise used in another study, on T cells of mothers and their children.

The receptor comes from a boy younger than 18 in good health. Material for sequencing was blood.

DNA of the CDR3: TGTGCCAGCAGTGAATTGGCAGTCCAAGAGACCCAGTACTTC. The encoded protein is CASSELAVQETQYF. V gene TRBV25-1 combines with J gene TRBJ2-5; D unresolved. V was trimmed by 1 base and J by 1 base, leaving 7 bases between them. Germline V gene sequence: CDR1 MGHDK, CDR2 SYGVNS. The length of the CDR3 is 14 residues.